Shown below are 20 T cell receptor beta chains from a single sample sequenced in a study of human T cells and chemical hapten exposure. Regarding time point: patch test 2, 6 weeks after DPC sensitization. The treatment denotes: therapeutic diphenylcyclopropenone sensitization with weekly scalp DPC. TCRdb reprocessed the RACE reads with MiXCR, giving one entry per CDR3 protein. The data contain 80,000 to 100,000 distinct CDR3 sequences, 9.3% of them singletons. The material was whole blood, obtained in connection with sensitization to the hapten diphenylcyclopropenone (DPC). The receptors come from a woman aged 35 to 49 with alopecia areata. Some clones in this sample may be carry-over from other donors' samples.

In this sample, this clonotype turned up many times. CDR3 bases: TGTGCCAGCAGCTTCCTCCGAGCTGCAGAACAGCCCCAGCATTTT. Amino acids: CASSFLRAAEQPQHF. The gene calls are TRBV6-2 or TRBV6-3 and TRBJ1-5; D not certain. The CDR3 totals 15 residues. The germline CDR1 and CDR2 sequences are MNHEY and SVGEGT. V was trimmed by 6 bases and J by 7 bases, leaving 19 bases between them.

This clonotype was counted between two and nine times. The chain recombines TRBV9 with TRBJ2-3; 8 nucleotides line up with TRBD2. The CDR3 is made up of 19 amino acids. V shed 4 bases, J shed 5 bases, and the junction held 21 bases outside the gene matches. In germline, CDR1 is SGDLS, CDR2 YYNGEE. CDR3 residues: CASSLRSGTGTSEEDTQYF. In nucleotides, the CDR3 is TGTGCCAGCAGCCTCCGTAGTGGGACCGGGACTAGTGAGGAAGATACGCAGTATTTT.

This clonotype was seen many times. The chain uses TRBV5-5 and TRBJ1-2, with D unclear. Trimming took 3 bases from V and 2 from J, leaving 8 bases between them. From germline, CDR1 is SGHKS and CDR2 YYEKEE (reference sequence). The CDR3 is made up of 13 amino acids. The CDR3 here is CASSSGRNYGYTF. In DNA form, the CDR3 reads TGTGCCAGCAGCTCGGGCCGCAACTATGGCTACACCTTC. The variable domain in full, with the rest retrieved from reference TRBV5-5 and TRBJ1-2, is DAGVTQSPTHLIKTRGQQVTLRCSPISGHKSVSWYQQVLGQGPQFIFQYYEKEERGRGNFPDRFSARQFPNYSSELNVNALLLGDSALYLCASSSGRNYGYTFGSGTRLTVV.

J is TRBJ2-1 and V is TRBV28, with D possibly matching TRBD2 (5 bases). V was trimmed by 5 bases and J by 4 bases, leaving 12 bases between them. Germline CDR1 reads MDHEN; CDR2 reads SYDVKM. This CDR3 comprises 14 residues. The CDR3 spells CASSPIGDYNEQFF. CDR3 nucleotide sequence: TGTGCCAGCAGTCCCATCGGGGATTACAATGAGCAGTTCTTC. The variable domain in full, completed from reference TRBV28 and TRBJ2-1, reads DVKVTQSSRYLVKRTGEKVFLECVQDMDHENMFWYRQDPGLGLRLIYFSYDVKMKEKGDIPEGYSVSREKKERFSLILESASTNQTSMYLCASSPIGDYNEQFFGPGTRLTVL.

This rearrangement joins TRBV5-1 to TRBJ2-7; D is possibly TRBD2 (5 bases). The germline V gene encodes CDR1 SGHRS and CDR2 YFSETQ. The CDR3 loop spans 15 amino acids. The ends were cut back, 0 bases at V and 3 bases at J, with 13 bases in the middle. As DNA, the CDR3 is TGCGCCAGCAGCTTGGGGACGGAAGGGAGCTACGAGCAGTACTTC. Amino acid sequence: CASSLGTEGSYEQYF.

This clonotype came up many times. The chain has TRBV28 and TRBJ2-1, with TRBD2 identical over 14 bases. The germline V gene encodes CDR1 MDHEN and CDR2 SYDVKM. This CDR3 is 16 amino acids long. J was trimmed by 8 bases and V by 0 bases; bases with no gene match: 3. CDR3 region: CASSLWTSGRDDEQFF. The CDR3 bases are TGTGCCAGCAGTTTATGGACTAGCGGGAGGGACGATGAGCAGTTCTTC.

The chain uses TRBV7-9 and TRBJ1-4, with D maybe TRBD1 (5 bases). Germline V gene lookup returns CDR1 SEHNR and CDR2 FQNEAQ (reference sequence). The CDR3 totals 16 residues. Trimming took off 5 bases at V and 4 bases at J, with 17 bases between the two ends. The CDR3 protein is CASSRAPGLHNEKLFF. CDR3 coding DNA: TGTGCCAGCAGCCGAGCACCGGGACTTCATAATGAAAAACTGTTTTTT.

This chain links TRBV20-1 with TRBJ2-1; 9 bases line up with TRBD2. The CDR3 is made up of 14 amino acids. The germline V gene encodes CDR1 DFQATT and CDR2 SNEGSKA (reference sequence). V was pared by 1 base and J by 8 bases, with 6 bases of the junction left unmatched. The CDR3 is CSARVPGLAYEQFF. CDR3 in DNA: TGCAGTGCTAGAGTTCCGGGACTAGCCTATGAGCAGTTCTTC.

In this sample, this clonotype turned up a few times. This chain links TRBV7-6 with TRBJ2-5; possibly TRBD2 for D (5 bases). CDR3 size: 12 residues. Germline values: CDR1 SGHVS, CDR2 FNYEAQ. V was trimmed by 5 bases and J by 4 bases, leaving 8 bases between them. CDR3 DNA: TGTGCCAGCAGCGTAAGCGGAGAGACCCAGTACTTC. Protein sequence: CASSVSGETQYF.

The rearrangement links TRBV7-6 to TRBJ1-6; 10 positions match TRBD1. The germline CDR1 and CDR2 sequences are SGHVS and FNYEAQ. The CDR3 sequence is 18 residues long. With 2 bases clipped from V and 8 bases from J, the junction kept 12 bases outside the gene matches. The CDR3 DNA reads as TGTGCCAGCAGCTTAAGGACAGGGGGTTCGTACCAGCATTCACCCCTCCACTTT. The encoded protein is CASSLRTGGSYQHSPLHF.

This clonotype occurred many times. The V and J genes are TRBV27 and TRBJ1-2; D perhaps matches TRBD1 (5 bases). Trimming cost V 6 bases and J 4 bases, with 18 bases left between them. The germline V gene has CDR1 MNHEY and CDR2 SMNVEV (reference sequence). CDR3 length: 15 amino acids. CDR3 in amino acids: CASRFRPQGAYGYTF. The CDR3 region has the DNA TGTGCCAGCAGATTCCGCCCCCAGGGTGCCTATGGCTACACCTTC.

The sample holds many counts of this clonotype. CDR3 amino acids: CAWSVIGGLMETQYF. The CDR3 DNA reads TGTGCCTGGAGTGTAATAGGGGGATTGATGGAGACCCAGTACTTC. The gene calls are TRBV30 and TRBJ2-5; D is possibly TRBD1 (6 bases). The ends were cut back, 0 bases at V and 5 bases at J, with 16 bases in the middle. Germline CDR1 is GTSNPN and CDR2 is SVGIG (reference sequence). This CDR3 is 15 amino acids long.

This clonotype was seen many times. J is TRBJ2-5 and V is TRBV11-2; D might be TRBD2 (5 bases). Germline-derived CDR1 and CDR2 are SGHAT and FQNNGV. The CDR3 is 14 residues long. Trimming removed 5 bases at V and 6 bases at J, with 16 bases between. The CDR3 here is CASSPAAVMKTQYF. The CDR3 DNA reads TGTGCCAGCAGCCCAGCGGCGGTGATGAAGACCCAGTACTTC.

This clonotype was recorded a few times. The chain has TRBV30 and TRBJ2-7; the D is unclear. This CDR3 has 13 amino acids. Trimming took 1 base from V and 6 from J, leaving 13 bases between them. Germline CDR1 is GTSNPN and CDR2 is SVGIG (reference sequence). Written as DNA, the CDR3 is TGTGCCTGGAGTGGTGTAATTTTCTCCGAGCAGTACTTC. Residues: CAWSGVIFSEQYF.

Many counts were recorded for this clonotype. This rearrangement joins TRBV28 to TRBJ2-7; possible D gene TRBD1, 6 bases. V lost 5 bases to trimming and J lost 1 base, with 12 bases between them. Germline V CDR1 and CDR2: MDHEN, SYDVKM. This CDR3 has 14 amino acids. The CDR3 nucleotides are TGTGCCAGCAGTATTACCAGGGGATCCTACGAGCAGTACTTC. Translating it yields CASSITRGSYEQYF.

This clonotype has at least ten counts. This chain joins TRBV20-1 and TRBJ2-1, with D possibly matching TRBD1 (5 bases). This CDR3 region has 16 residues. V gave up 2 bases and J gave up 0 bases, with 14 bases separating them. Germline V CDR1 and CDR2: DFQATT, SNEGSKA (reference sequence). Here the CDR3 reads CSARPSGRSSYNEQFF. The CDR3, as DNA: TGCAGTGCTAGACCCTCAGGGCGGAGCTCCTACAATGAGCAGTTCTTC.

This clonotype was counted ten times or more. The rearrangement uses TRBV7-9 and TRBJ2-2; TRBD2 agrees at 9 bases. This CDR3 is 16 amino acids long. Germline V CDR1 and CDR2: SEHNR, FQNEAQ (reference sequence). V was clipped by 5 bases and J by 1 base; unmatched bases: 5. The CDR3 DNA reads TGTGCCAGCAGCCCGTCTAGCGGGGAGAACACCGGGGAGCTGTTTTTT. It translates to CASSPSSGENTGELFF. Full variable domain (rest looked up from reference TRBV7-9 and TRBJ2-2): DTGVSQNPRHKITKRGQNVTFRCDPISEHNRLYWYRQTLGQGPEFLTYFQNEAQLEKSRLLSDRFSAERPKGSFSTLEIQRTEQGDSAMYLCASSPSSGENTGELFFGEGSRLTVL.

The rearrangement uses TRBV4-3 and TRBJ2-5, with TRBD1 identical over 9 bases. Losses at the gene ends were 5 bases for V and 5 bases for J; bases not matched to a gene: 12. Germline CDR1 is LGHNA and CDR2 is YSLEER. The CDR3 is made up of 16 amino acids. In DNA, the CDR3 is TGCGCCAGCAGCAAGGGGACAGGGAGCGGTCCGGAGACCCAGTACTTC. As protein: CASSKGTGSGPETQYF.

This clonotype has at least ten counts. CDR3 sequence reads: CASSVGPSTTYEQYF. The CDR3 DNA reads TGTGCCAGCAGCGTAGGCCCCAGCACAACCTACGAGCAGTACTTC. This chain joins TRBV9 and TRBJ2-7; no reliable D call. This CDR3 has 15 amino acids. From germline, CDR1 is SGDLS and CDR2 YYNGEE. The V end lost 0 bases, the J end lost 2 bases, and 12 bases lay between the germline ends.

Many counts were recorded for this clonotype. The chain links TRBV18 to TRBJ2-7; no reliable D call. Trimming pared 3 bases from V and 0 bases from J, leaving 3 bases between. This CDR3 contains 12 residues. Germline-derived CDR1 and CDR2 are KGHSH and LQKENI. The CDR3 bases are TGTGCCAGCTCACCTGACTCCTACGAGCAGTACTTC. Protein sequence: CASSPDSYEQYF.